The 22 T cell receptor beta chains listed next were all sequenced from one sample in a study of T cell responses to AZD1222 COVID-19 vaccine. The data were produced by immunoSEQ multiplex PCR, yet TCRdb's version contains in-frame clones alone and is incomplete. The table lists approximately 90,000 clones, about 86% of them singletons, with around 6.7% in the top ten. Sample: peripheral blood, taken on day 0 of AZD1222 vaccination. These receptors came from an adult in good health.

A remark on this clone: Its ends do not fully match the called genes, so a read error is possible. The chain recombines TRBV7-2 with TRBJ2-2, with 7 bases that match TRBD2. The CDR3 sequence is 15 residues long. Germline loops: CDR1 SGHTA, CDR2 FQGNSA. CDR3 loop: CASSLAVINTGELFF. Written as DNA, the CDR3 is TGTGCCAGCAGCCTAGCGGTTATTAACACCGGGGAGCTGTTTTTT.

The chain joins TRBV29-1 to TRBJ1-4, with a tentative D call TRBD1 (5 bases). Germline V lookup: CDR1 SQVTM, CDR2 ANQGSEA. This CDR3 is 10 amino acids long. The V and J ends lost 4 bases and 8 bases respectively, with 5 bases between them. The CDR3 region is CSVAGEKLFF. CDR3 nucleotides: TGCAGCGTTGCAGGGGAAAAACTGTTTTTT.

V usage is TRBV11-2 and J usage is TRBJ1-2; D perhaps matches TRBD1 (5 bases). The CDR3 is made up of 14 amino acids. Trimming took off 5 bases at V and 6 bases at J, with 16 bases between the two ends. Germline V gene lookup returns CDR1 SGHAT and CDR2 FQNNGV. In nucleotides, the CDR3 is TGTGCCAGCAGCCAAGGGGTGGAGGGTCATGGCTACACCTTC. This codes for CASSQGVEGHGYTF.

The V call is TRBV5-8, the J call TRBJ2-7; D not certain. The V end was cut by 5 bases, the J end by 3 bases, with 3 bases between. The CDR3 is made up of 10 amino acids. Per the germline V gene, CDR1 is SGHTS and CDR2 is YDEGEE. The DNA for the CDR3 is TGTGCCAGCAGGGTCTACGAGCAGTACTTC. Protein sequence: CASRVYEQYF.

The rearrangement joins TRBV29-1 to TRBJ2-3; 10 nucleotides agree with TRBD2. This CDR3 is 16 amino acids long. The V and J ends lost 1 base and 4 bases, in that order; junction bases with no gene match: 8. Per germline, CDR1 SQVTM and CDR2 ANQGSEA. CDR3 DNA sequence: TGCAGCGTTGAAGGGGCTAGCGGGAGCAGGGCAGATACGCAGTATTTT. Its protein product is CSVEGASGSRADTQYF.

This chain connects TRBV3-1 (or the pseudogene TRBV3-2) to TRBJ2-3; TRBD1 matches at 8 bases. Unmatched junction bases numbered 11, after V lost 3 bases and J lost 0 bases. In germline, CDR1 is LGHDT, CDR2 YNNKEL (reference sequence). The CDR3 is 18 amino acids. The chain's CDR3 is CASSQEPWTGKSTDTQYF. In DNA, the CDR3 is TGTGCCAGCAGCCAGGAACCATGGACAGGGAAGAGCACAGATACGCAGTATTTT.

This chain links TRBV7-9 with TRBJ1-4; TRBD1 matches at 9 bases. V trimming: 6 bases; J trimming: 8 bases; junction bases outside the gene matches: 10. The germline gives CDR1 SEHNR, CDR2 FQNEAQ (reference sequence). This CDR3 is built from 15 residues. The CDR3 DNA reads as TGTGCCAGCAGTTCAAAGGGACAGGGAACCGAAAAACTGTTTTTT. The encoded protein is CASSSKGQGTEKLFF.

V gene TRBV19 combines with J gene TRBJ2-1; D might be TRBD1 (5 bases). This CDR3 spans 16 amino acids. The V and J ends lost 5 bases and 0 bases respectively, with 14 bases between them. Germline V gene data show CDR1 as LNHDA and CDR2 as SQIVND (reference sequence). In DNA form, the CDR3 reads TGTGCCAGTAGTTTCGCAGGGTCTAGCTCCTACAATGAGCAGTTCTTC. Translation gives CASSFAGSSSYNEQFF.

The rearrangement uses TRBV19 and TRBJ2-5, with TRBD1 identical over 10 bases. The CDR3 runs to 17 residues. The germline V gene encodes CDR1 LNHDA and CDR2 SQIVND (reference sequence). Trimming took 5 bases from V and 4 from J; bases not matched to a gene: 13. As DNA, the CDR3 is TGTGCCAGTAGTCCTCGCGGCGGACAGGGGGTTATAGAGACCCAGTACTTC. Translation: CASSPRGGQGVIETQYF.

Regarding this clone: Other DNA sequences in this specimen translate into the identical CDR3. This sequence joins TRBV18 and TRBJ2-7; D unclear. The germline gives CDR1 KGHSH, CDR2 LQKENI. CDR3 size: 14 residues. V lost 2 bases to trimming and J lost 1 base, with 9 bases between them. DNA of the CDR3: TGTGCCAGCTCACCAGGACGGCAGTCCTACGAGCAGTACTTC. Protein sequence: CASSPGRQSYEQYF.

The chain has TRBV28 and TRBJ1-6; TRBD1 matches at 9 bases. V lost 3 bases to trimming and J lost 11 bases; unmatched junction nucleotides: 8. The CDR3 extends over 15 amino acids. Germline CDR1 and CDR2: MDHEN and SYDVKM. CDR3: CASSLAGTGRPPLHF. CDR3 coding DNA: TGTGCCAGCAGTTTGGCCGGGACAGGGAGGCCACCCCTCCACTTT.

V is TRBV5-6 and J is TRBJ2-7, with D unresolved. This CDR3 is 15 amino acids long. Germline V gene lookup returns CDR1 SGHDT and CDR2 YYEEEE. V lost 5 bases, J lost 2 bases, and 17 bases lay in between. The CDR3 DNA reads TGTGCCAGCAGTTCCGTCTCTTTTAGACCCTACGAGCAGTACTTC. It codes for CASSSVSFRPYEQYF.

The gene calls are TRBV24-1 and TRBJ1-5; 7 nucleotides align to TRBD1. This CDR3 contains 15 residues. V lost 9 bases and J lost 3; bases outside the gene matches: 10. CDR1 and CDR2 from the germline V gene are KGHDR and SFDVKD. CDR3 in amino acids: CATQGTAQFNQPQHF. CDR3 sequence (DNA): TGTGCCACCCAGGGGACAGCTCAATTCAATCAGCCCCAGCATTTT.

The chain links TRBV10-3 to TRBJ1-1; D unclear. Germline CDR1 is ENHRY and CDR2 is SYGVKD. The V and J ends lost 0 bases and 1 base respectively, with 9 bases between them. The CDR3 runs to 15 residues. The CDR3 bases are TGTGCCATCAGTGAGTCTCCCTCGAAGAACACTGAAGCTTTCTTT. It is translated as CAISESPSKNTEAFF.

The V gene is TRBV24-1, the J gene TRBJ1-6; 11 nucleotides align to TRBD1. V trimming: 5 bases; J trimming: 10 bases; junction bases outside the gene matches: 3. This CDR3 comprises 14 residues. Germline-derived CDR1 and CDR2 are KGHDR and SFDVKD. The CDR3 here is CATSGGDRGSPLHF. CDR3 DNA: TGTGCCACCAGTGGAGGGGACAGGGGGTCACCCCTCCACTTT.

The chain is built from TRBV19 and TRBJ2-7; D uncertain. From germline, CDR1 is LNHDA and CDR2 SQIVND (reference sequence). V was cut by 5 bases and J by 3 bases, with 5 bases left in between. The CDR3 spans 11 residues. The CDR3 region has the DNA TGTGCCAGTAGTCTGAACTACGAGCAGTACTTC. It yields the protein CASSLNYEQYF.

The V and J genes are TRBV14 and TRBJ2-2; D uncertain. The CDR3 is 13 amino acids. Trimming pared 5 bases from V and 2 bases from J, leaving 6 bases between. The germline V gene has CDR1 SGHDN and CDR2 FVKESK. CDR3 protein: CASSGVNTGELFF. The CDR3 DNA is TGTGCCAGCAGCGGGGTTAACACCGGGGAGCTGTTTTTT.

The J gene is TRBJ2-2, the V gene TRBV6-2 or TRBV6-3, with 8 bases matching TRBD1. With V trimmed by 2 bases and J by 3 bases, 8 bases remained unmatched. CDR3 length equals 17 residues. Germline V gives CDR1 MNHEY, CDR2 SVGEGT. Here the CDR3 DNA reads TGTGCCAGCAGTTACATTAGAGGGACAGGACACACCGGGGAGCTGTTTTTT. Protein product: CASSYIRGTGHTGELFF.

This chain joins TRBV4-3 and TRBJ2-7, with D hard to call. Germline CDR1 LGHNA, CDR2 YSLEER. Trimming took 1 base from V and 0 from J, leaving 7 bases between them. CDR3 length equals 14 residues. The chain's CDR3 is CASSQGRFSYEQYF. CDR3 coding DNA: TGCGCCAGCAGCCAAGGGCGGTTCTCCTACGAGCAGTACTTC.

The rearrangement joins TRBV6-1 to TRBJ1-1, with 10 bases aligning to TRBD1. The germline V gene encodes CDR1 MNHNS and CDR2 SASEGT. Unmatched junction bases numbered 6, after V lost 4 bases and J lost 1 base. The CDR3 is made up of 16 amino acids. CDR3 loop: CASSGTGGIPNTEAFF. CDR3 nucleotide sequence: TGTGCCAGCAGTGGGACAGGGGGTATACCGAACACTGAAGCTTTCTTT.

The gene calls are TRBV10-3 and TRBJ2-2; D gene ambiguous. Germline lookup yields CDR1 ENHRY and CDR2 SYGVKD. The V end was cut by 4 bases, the J end by 1 base, with 7 bases between. CDR3 length: 14 residues. The CDR3 DNA sequence: TGTGCCATCAGTGGACTCATGAACACCGGGGAGCTGTTTTTT. It codes for CAISGLMNTGELFF.

This clone was seen once. The chain combines TRBV9 with TRBJ1-5; the match to TRBD1 covers 8 bases. Germline CDR1 SGDLS, CDR2 YYNGEE. The CDR3 covers 14 residues. V shed 1 base, J shed 7 bases, and the junction held 4 bases outside the gene matches. The DNA of the CDR3 is TGTGCCAGCAGCGTATGGACAGGGAGGCAGCCCCAGCATTTT. Protein product: CASSVWTGRQPQHF.